This paragraph reports one T cell receptor (beta chain). Its antigen is as yet unknown. Both 60 Vbeta primers and 13 Jbeta primers went into the PCR. Clones were read by immunoSEQ multiplex PCR, and TCRdb kept only the in-frame ones, dropping some. The sample consists of some 150,000 clones, 55% to 80% of them appearing once. This entry is derived from a study of cytomegalovirus exposure and HLA in healthy donors. The study's findings and limits: Immune exposure data for these donors was limited to CMV serostatus.

V lost 4 bases to trimming and J lost 7 bases; unmatched junction nucleotides: 12. CDR3 length: 16 amino acids. Germline lookup yields CDR1 SGHRS and CDR2 YFSETQ. Sequences were obtained from PBMCs. The chain has TRBV5-1 and TRBJ2-7; the match to TRBD1 covers 12 bases. This TCR derives from a woman in her forties in good health and CMV-seronegative. Here the CDR3 DNA reads TGCGCCAGCAGCGTCGAACCGGGACAGGGGGCGGGGGAGCAGTACTTC. Protein sequence: CASSVEPGQGAGEQYF.